This TCR beta chain comes out of a study of OX40 agonist ivuxolimab in advanced cancers. Study information: Patients assigned to dose escalation were diagnosed with hepatocellular carcinoma, melanoma, renal cell or head and neck cancer. Therapy given before enrollment (anti-PD-1, anti-PD-L1 or anti-CTLA-4) was allowed, and 40% had some. Study-level points and caveats: With doses of 0.1-3.0 mg/kg, partial responders showed among the lowest clonal expansion.

Libraries were prepared by immunoSEQ multiplex PCR; TCRdb keeps only in-frame clonotypes and omits some of them. The top ten hold 0.82% of the sample, which has 90,000 to 100,000 clones, approximately 86% seen once. V was trimmed by 5 bases and J by 2 bases, leaving 9 bases between them. Germline V gene sequence: CDR1 KGHSH, CDR2 LQKENI. The CDR3 loop spans 13 amino acids. As for this clone: Its antigen is unidentified.

This sequence joins TRBV18 and TRBJ1-1; possible D gene TRBD1, 6 bases. Specimen: CD4+ or CD8+ T cells sorted from blood, collected in a trial of the OX40 agonist ivuxolimab. The receptor was isolated from an adult with an advanced solid tumor such as melanoma, head and neck, liver or kidney cancer. As DNA, the CDR3 is TGTGCCAGCTCAACGGGACAAAACACTGAAGCTTTCTTT. Protein sequence: CASSTGQNTEAFF.